Below are 9 T cell receptor beta chains sequenced from a single sample in a study of STAT5B mutations in CD4+ large granular lymphocyte leukemia. Data came from immunoSEQ multiplex PCR; TCRdb stores just in-frame clones and leaves some out. Here the sample spans about 32,000 clones, 85% being singletons. The specimen was CD4+ T cells from blood buffy coats. The receptors originated from a human donor in good health.

This clone was seen a single time. This chain connects TRBV30 to TRBJ2-4; no definite D call. V was trimmed by 0 bases and J by 2 bases, leaving 8 bases between them. The CDR3 consists of 14 residues. CDR1 GTSNPN and CDR2 SVGIG come from the germline V gene (reference sequence). The CDR3 nucleotides are TGTGCCTGGAGTGTAACCGGTTCCAAAAACATTCAGTACTTC. Its protein is CAWSVTGSKNIQYF. Based on the CDR3 plus reference TRBV30 and TRBJ2-4, the full variable domain is SQTIHQWPATLVQPVGSPLSLECTVEGTSNPNLYWYRQAAGRGLQLLFYSVGIGQISSEVPQNLSASRPQDRQFILSSKKLLLSDSGFYLCAWSVTGSKNIQYFGAGTRLSVL.

V is TRBV7-2 and J is TRBJ2-1; D uncertain. The CDR3 consists of 12 residues. V was clipped by 2 bases and J by 9 bases, with 8 bases between them. Germline loops: CDR1 SGHTA, CDR2 FQGNSA. The CDR3 DNA reads TGTGCCAGCAGCTTAATGGCTTTTGAGCAGTTCTTC. It yields the protein CASSLMAFEQFF. Together with reference TRBV7-2 and TRBJ2-1, the CDR3 gives the full variable domain: GAGVSQSPSNKVTEKGKDVELRCDPISGHTALYWYRQSLGQGLEFLIYFQGNSAPDKSGLPSDRFSAERTGGSVSTLTIQRTQQEDSAVYLCASSLMAFEQFFGPGTRLTVL.

The V and J genes are TRBV4-2 and TRBJ2-3, with D perhaps given as TRBD1 or TRBD2 (5 bases each). V dropped 1 base and J dropped 4 bases, with 15 bases sitting between them. Germline values: CDR1 LGHNA, CDR2 YNFKEQ. The CDR3 spans 16 residues. For the CDR3, the DNA is TGTGCCAGCAGCCAAGCTGACGGGGCCTCCTCAGATACGCAGTATTTT. It translates to CASSQADGASSDTQYF.

V usage is TRBV5-1 and J usage is TRBJ2-3; the D gene is possibly TRBD2 (6 bases). The V gene lost 4 bases and the J gene lost 2 bases, with 14 bases spanning the gap. The CDR3 consists of 15 residues. Germline assignment: CDR1 SGHRS and CDR2 YFSETQ. DNA for the CDR3: TGCGCCAGCAGCCGCCGGGACTTTGCCACAGATACGCAGTATTTT. Translation: CASSRRDFATDTQYF. The full variable domain, with the rest looked up from reference TRBV5-1 and TRBJ2-3, is KAGVTQTPRYLIKTRGQQVTLSCSPISGHRSVSWYQQTPGQGLQFLFEYFSETQRNKGNFPGRFSGRQFSNSRSEMNVSTLELGDSALYLCASSRRDFATDTQYFGPGTRLTVL.

The rearrangement uses TRBV7-9 and TRBJ1-4; D is unresolved. V lost 5 bases and J lost 4, with 17 bases in between. The germline gives CDR1 SEHNR, CDR2 FQNEAQ (reference sequence). CDR3 length equals 16 residues. CDR3 loop: CASSRLRGPNNEKLFF. The CDR3 bases are TGTGCCAGCAGCCGCCTCCGCGGACCCAATAATGAAAAACTGTTTTTT.

The chain couples TRBV5-1 to TRBJ2-3, with TRBD2 matching 13 bases. Germline CDR1 and CDR2: SGHRS and YFSETQ. The CDR3 has 16 amino acids. The trim removed 4 bases at V and 5 bases at J, leaving 7 bases unmatched. CDR3 amino acids: CASSHGTSGKVDTQYF. The CDR3 bases are TGCGCCAGCAGCCACGGGACTAGCGGGAAGGTAGATACGCAGTATTTT.

The DNA of the CDR3 is TGTGCCAGTAGTAAACGCCGGGACAAGAACACTGAAGCTTTCTTT. It specifies CASSKRRDKNTEAFF. This chain uses TRBV19 with TRBJ1-1, with D possibly TRBD1 on 6 matching bases. Germline loops: CDR1 LNHDA, CDR2 SQIVND (reference sequence). The CDR3 is made up of 15 amino acids. Trimming took off 4 bases at V and 1 base at J, with 13 bases between the two ends.

The chain joins TRBV7-2 to TRBJ2-1; D possibly corresponds to TRBD2 (6 bases). The CDR3 has 16 residues. The ends were cut back, 0 bases at V and 0 bases at J, with 9 bases in the middle. Per germline, CDR1 SGHTA and CDR2 FQGNSA. The CDR3 sequence is CASSLAIGSSYNEQFF. Here the CDR3 DNA reads TGTGCCAGCAGCTTAGCGATCGGGAGCTCCTACAATGAGCAGTTCTTC.

J is TRBJ1-1 and V is TRBV4-1, with 8 bases that match TRBD1. The CDR3 runs to 16 residues. Trimming cost V 0 bases and J 0 bases; bases outside gene matches: 3. Germline V gene sequence: CDR1 MGHRA, CDR2 YSYEKL. CDR3 nucleotides: TGCGCCAGCAGCCAAGAAGCGGGACAGGTGAACACTGAAGCTTTCTTT. Its protein product is CASSQEAGQVNTEAFF.